This T cell receptor (beta chain) is from a study of blood T cells in healthy people across ages. On the study more broadly: Capture via template switching afforded approximately one barcoded beta molecule per two T cells. General study points: The CMV status of each donor remained undetermined, and this could have confounded shifts in expanded clonotypes.

A J-beta primer mix and a sample-barcoded 5' primer were used in a second PCR of roughly 6 to 11 cycles. TCRdb redid the calling of the 5' RACE reads with MiXCR, one entry per CDR3 protein. The sample yields 700,000 to 800,000 distinct CDR3 sequences, 40% to 45% seen once. A few counts support this clonotype. Its antigen is undetermined. V trimming: 3 bases; J trimming: 7 bases; junction bases outside the gene matches: 9. The CDR3 totals 13 residues. CDR1 is DFQATT, CDR2 SNEGSKA, per germline (reference sequence). Donors were systemically healthy Caucasian individuals from Russia aged roughly 6 to 100 years. Roughly 10 milliliters was the volume of peripheral blood drawn from each donor.

The sequence came from a woman aged 60 to 75 in good health. Sequences were obtained from blood. The gene calls are TRBV20-1 and TRBJ2-7; 7 bases agree with TRBD1. CDR3 sequence (DNA): TGCAGTGCTAGCCCAGGGGGTGGCAATGAGCAGTACTTC. Translating gives CSASPGGGNEQYF.